This TCR beta chain was identified in a study of spatial heterogeneity in lung cancer (dated by TCRdb to about 2019). About the investigation overall: The donors were approximately 70 patients from the lung TRACERx cohort who had early-stage, untreated non-small cell lung cancer. Follow-up PBMC samples were sequenced whenever available, with a median time to follow-up of approximately two years after resection. Beta-chain transcripts were consistently detected in greater numbers than alpha-chain transcripts, which likely reflected higher beta-chain transcript abundance. In the raw uncorrected reads, each unique combination of TCR and UMI appeared more than ten times on average. The study quantitatively compared TCR alpha and beta repertoires across multiple tumor regions, matched nontumor lung and blood in non-small cell lung cancer. Nonsynonymous mutation counts, determined by whole-exome sequencing of tumor tissue, were related to TCR repertoire features. Both alpha and beta chains were TCR-sequenced in samples taken at surgery, namely 220 tumor regions, under 80 matched nontumor lung samples and over 55 PBMC samples.

The time point label for this specimen denotes: blood at routine non-recurrence follow-up after resection. Without any cell sorting, TCR sequencing was performed on whole RNA extracted either from tumor and nontumor lung tissue or from cryopreserved PBMC samples. A patient was chosen for TCR sequencing only when enough RNA was available from at least two tumor regions. V ends up 0 bases short and J 8 bases short, with an unmatched junction base count of 8. The CDR3, cysteine through phenylalanine, is 15 amino acids long. CDR3 DNA is the only sequence kept; it has 45 bases, read in frame from the first base. CDR1 LGHNA and CDR2 YSLEER are derived from the germline V gene. General study outcomes and caveats: Confirming at a functional level the hypothesis that regional TCRs recognize regional mutations was considered to require additional single-cell paired TCR alpha and beta sequencing. Only roughly 14 patients were included in comparisons of baseline and follow-up blood repertoires. Ubiquitous expanded tumor TCRs showed up in blood more often at tumor resection than at routine follow-up.

Library generation was performed with 5' RACE. Sequencing took place on a NextSeq 500. In the TCR library protocol, a unique molecular identifier was attached to each TCR cDNA molecule so that PCR and sequencing errors could be corrected. In the paper's pipeline: TCR identification, UMI-based error correction and CDR3 extraction were performed with Decombinator tools. Expanded TCRs were defined as those above a frequency of 2 per 1,000, corresponding to the top 1% of the tumor frequency distribution. Rényi diversity was computed with the R vegan package after subsampling each repertoire 100 times to 5,000 TCRs. CDR3 similarity networks were built from amino acid triplet string-kernel similarity, connecting CDR3s with pairwise similarity above 0.82. The raw public data were reprocessed by TCRdb itself: fastp quality trimming at Q25, MiXCR clonotype calling, in-frame beta chains only. Under each unique CDR3 protein, matching rows form one entry showing the most common genes and DNA. For this entry, the V and J calls and clone size follow TCRdb and not the study's own pipeline. This sample is represented by tens of thousands of distinct CDR3 sequences; around 19% of them were singletons. Of the sample, 20% to 25% is held by the ten largest clones.

This clonotype was detected only a few times. Its antigen remains undetermined. Base qualities are not at hand, and no much larger clone is one base apart. The rearrangement combines TRBV4-3 with TRBJ1-2, with 8 central nucleotides matching TRBD1. The TCR was taken from a male donor with early-stage non-small cell lung cancer. The input for sequencing was PBMCs, taken at follow-up. This receptor has the CDR3 CASSQDYQGARGYTF. The nucleotide sequence is given as TGCGCCAGCAGCCAAGATTACCAGGGGGCGCGAGGCTACACCTTC.